This T cell receptor (beta chain) was identified during a study of CD8+ T cells in alopecia areata. The CDR3 is made up of 15 amino acids. Germline trimming cut 5 bases from V and 6 bases from J; bases unmatched to any gene: 8. Germline V CDR1 and CDR2: MGHRA, YSYEKL. cDNA reverse transcribed from extracted RNA served as the sequencing template. The data were produced by immunoSEQ multiplex PCR, yet TCRdb's version contains in-frame clones alone and is incomplete. The sample includes 65,000 to 100,000 clones, around 54% of them seen just once. PBMCs were stained for CD3, CD4 and CD8, and CD4+ and CD8+ T cells were sorted.

V usage is TRBV4-1 and J usage is TRBJ2-2, with 8 bases matching TRBD1. Sequenced material: NKG2D-high CD8+ T cells sorted from blood. The sequence was obtained from a human donor with alopecia areata. In DNA form, the CDR3 reads TGCGCCAGCAGCGGAGGGGCCAGGGGGCCCGGGGAGCTGTTTTTT. This encodes CASSGGARGPGELFF.